These 16 T cell receptor beta chains originate from one sample sequenced in a study of T cells in Graves' hyperthyroidism and ophthalmopathy. RNA transcripts were the template for amplifying TCR beta CDR3 regions. In the first-round RT-PCR of the TCR CDR3, the HTBI primer set was used. TCRdb fed the multiplex PCR reads into MiXCR, producing one record per CDR3 protein. The repertoire holds 550,000 to 700,000 distinct CDR3 sequences, with about 43% as singletons. The specimen sequenced was peripheral blood or thyroid tissue (not recorded which). Every receptor here comes from an adult woman with Graves' disease, either hyperthyroidism or ophthalmopathy (not recorded which).

This clonotype was counted between two and nine times. The chain employs TRBV7-9 and TRBJ2-7; D perhaps matches TRBD1 (5 bases). From germline, CDR1 is SEHNR and CDR2 FQNEAQ (reference sequence). The CDR3 has 13 residues. Trimming took 5 bases from V and 5 from J, leaving 13 bases between them. The CDR3 coding sequence is TGTGCCAGCAGCCCCCTCCCCAGGGACGAGCAGTACTTC. This translates into CASSPLPRDEQYF.

This clonotype was detected only a few times. This chain connects TRBV30 to TRBJ1-5; D is unclear. This CDR3 has 13 residues. Per germline, CDR1 GTSNPN and CDR2 SVGIG (reference sequence). V was trimmed by 5 bases and J by 7 bases, leaving 15 bases between them. CDR3 in amino acids: CAWAMGIRQPQHF. The DNA of the CDR3 is TGTGCCTGGGCGATGGGAATCAGGCAGCCCCAGCATTTT.

This clonotype has ten or more counts. The rearrangement joins TRBV7-3 to TRBJ1-2; 9 nucleotides match TRBD1. Germline V CDR1 and CDR2: SGHTA, FQGTGA. There are 14 residues in the CDR3. V was clipped by 4 bases and J by 4 bases; unmatched bases: 4. DNA of the CDR3: TGTGCCAGCAGCTGGGGACAGGGAGGCTATGGCTACACCTTC. Translating gives CASSWGQGGYGYTF.

This clonotype occurred many times. The chain has TRBV5-1 and TRBJ2-7; D gene uncertain. Germline CDR1 reads SGHRS; CDR2 reads YFSETQ. The CDR3 contains 13 residues. The V and J ends lost 2 bases and 5 bases respectively, with 11 bases between them. The CDR3: CASSLSRFDEQYF. DNA of the CDR3: TGCGCCAGCAGCTTAAGCAGGTTCGACGAGCAGTACTTC.

Ten or more counts support this clonotype. This chain links TRBV27 with TRBJ1-1, with 8 bases fitting TRBD1. The germline V gene encodes CDR1 MNHEY and CDR2 SMNVEV (reference sequence). V shed 8 bases and J 4 bases; nucleotides not matched to a gene: 6. This CDR3 is 13 amino acids long. As DNA, the CDR3 is TGTGCCAGCGGATTACAGGGGGGCACTGAAGCTTTCTTT. Its protein product is CASGLQGGTEAFF.

The V gene is TRBV10-3, the J gene TRBJ1-2, with a weak D call TRBD1 (5 bases). CDR1 and CDR2 from the germline V gene are ENHRY and SYGVKD. Trimming shortened V by 4 bases and J by 1 base, and 16 bases separated the two germline ends. The CDR3 contains 16 residues. For the CDR3, the DNA is TGTGCCATCAGTGGGGCCGGGGACCGCTATAACTATGGCTACACCTTC. It codes for CAISGAGDRYNYGYTF.

This chain links TRBV5-1 with TRBJ2-7, with 12 bases lining up with TRBD2. Germline V gene sequence: CDR1 SGHRS, CDR2 YFSETQ. V trimming: 7 bases; J trimming: 3 bases; junction bases outside the gene matches: 5. The CDR3 consists of 14 residues. CDR3 in DNA: TGCGCCAGCGGTCGACTAGCGGGAGACTACGAGCAGTACTTC. Translated, it gives CASGRLAGDYEQYF.

The chain links TRBV15 to TRBJ2-7, with 10 bases matching TRBD1. V lost 3 bases, J lost 6 bases, and 5 bases stayed unmatched. Germline V gene data show CDR1 as LNHNV and CDR2 as YYDKDF (reference sequence). This CDR3 region has 14 residues. For the CDR3, the DNA is TGTGCCACCAGCAGGGACAGGGGGGGGTCCGAGCAGTACTTC. This translates into CATSRDRGGSEQYF.

Points on this clonotype: A read error may be the cause here, since a much bigger clone is one base away. The gene calls are TRBV6-6 and TRBJ1-1; TRBD1 might be the D (5 bases). Per germline, CDR1 MNHNY and CDR2 SVGAGI (reference sequence). The CDR3 spans 14 residues. CDR3 sequence: CAGSEYRSGAEAFF. In DNA, the CDR3 is TGTGCCGGCAGTGAATACAGGTCCGGGGCTGAAGCTTTCTTT.

This chain links TRBV25-1 with TRBJ1-4; a weak D match, TRBD1 (5 bases). The CDR3 has 15 residues. Germline loops: CDR1 MGHDK, CDR2 SYGVNS. Between the trimmed V and J ends, which lost 3 bases and 4 bases, there was a span of 12 bases. The CDR3 sequence: CASSDATVDNEKLFF. CDR3 nucleotides: TGTGCCAGCAGTGATGCGACAGTTGATAATGAAAAACTGTTTTTT. The full variable domain, with the rest looked up from reference TRBV25-1 and TRBJ1-4, is EADIYQTPRYLVIGTGKKITLECSQTMGHDKMYWYQQDPGMELHLIHYSYGVNSTEKGDLSSESTVSRIRTEHFPLTLESARPSHTSQYLCASSDATVDNEKLFFGSGTQLSVL.

This clonotype was found many times. V is TRBV10-3 and J is TRBJ2-2; D remains unclear. V was shortened by 4 bases and J by 7 bases, with 4 bases between the two germline ends. Germline assignment: CDR1 ENHRY and CDR2 SYGVKD. The CDR3 extends over 11 amino acids. The CDR3 nucleotides are TGTGCCATCAGTGGAGACGGGGAGCTGTTTTTT. Translated: CAISGDGELFF.

The V and J genes are TRBV2 and TRBJ1-1; D is possibly TRBD1 (5 bases). The CDR3 extends over 9 amino acids. V was cut by 11 bases and J by 11 bases, with 12 bases left in between. From germline, CDR1 is SNHLY and CDR2 FYNNEI. The chain's CDR3 is CAGSKGAFF. The CDR3 nucleotides read TGTGCCGGTAGTAAGGGGGCTTTCTTT. The variable domain in full, completed from reference TRBV2 and TRBJ1-1, reads EPEVTQTPSHQVTQMGQEVILRCVPISNHLYFYWYRQILGQKVEFLVSFYNNEISEKSEIFDDQFSVERPDGSNFTLKIRSTKLEDSAMYFCAGSKGAFFGQGTRLTVV.

This chain connects TRBV24-1 to TRBJ2-5; either TRBD1 or TRBD2 may fit D (5 bases each). This CDR3 is built from 14 residues. The V end was cut by 5 bases, the J end by 0 bases, with 9 bases between. Germline-derived CDR1 and CDR2 are KGHDR and SFDVKD. The CDR3 region has the DNA TGTGCCACCAGTGTAGGGGACCACCAAGAGACCCAGTACTTC. Translated, it gives CATSVGDHQETQYF.

Here the CDR3 DNA reads TGTGCCAGAGGGGGAGGCGAGACCCAGTACTTC. It yields the protein CARGGGETQYF. The chain employs TRBV10-3 and TRBJ2-5; D is perhaps TRBD1 or TRBD2 (6 bases each). Trimming took off 10 bases at V and 5 bases at J, with 11 bases between the two ends. The CDR3 totals 11 residues. Per the germline V gene, CDR1 is ENHRY and CDR2 is SYGVKD.

This clonotype was detected only a few times. This chain connects TRBV7-2 to TRBJ2-7, with D possibly matching TRBD1 (6 bases). V shed 7 bases and J shed 3 bases, with 13 bases lying between them. Germline V lookup: CDR1 SGHTA, CDR2 FQGNSA. The length of the CDR3 is 13 residues. In nucleotides, the CDR3 is TGTGCCAGCACCTCGACAGGACGCTACGAGCAGTACTTC. This sequence encodes CASTSTGRYEQYF.

This clonotype was counted a few times. V is TRBV7-8 and J is TRBJ1-1; 9 bases match TRBD1. The germline V gene has CDR1 SGHVS and CDR2 FQNEAQ. J was trimmed by 6 bases and V by 5 bases; bases with no gene match: 7. This CDR3 spans 14 amino acids. CDR3 amino acids: CASSRDRDDAEAFF. The CDR3 DNA follows: TGTGCCAGCAGCCGGGACAGGGACGACGCTGAAGCTTTCTTT.